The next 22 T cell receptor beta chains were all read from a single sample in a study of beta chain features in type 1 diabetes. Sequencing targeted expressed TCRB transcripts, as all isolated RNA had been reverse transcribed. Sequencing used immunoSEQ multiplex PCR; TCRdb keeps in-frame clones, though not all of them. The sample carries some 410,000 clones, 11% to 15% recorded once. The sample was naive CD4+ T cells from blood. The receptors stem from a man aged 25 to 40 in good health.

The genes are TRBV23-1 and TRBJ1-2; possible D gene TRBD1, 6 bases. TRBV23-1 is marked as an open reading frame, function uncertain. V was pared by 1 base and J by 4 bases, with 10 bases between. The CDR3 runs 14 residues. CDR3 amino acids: CASSQLDSIYGYTF. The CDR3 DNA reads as TGCGCCAGCAGTCAATTGGACAGCATCTATGGCTACACCTTC.

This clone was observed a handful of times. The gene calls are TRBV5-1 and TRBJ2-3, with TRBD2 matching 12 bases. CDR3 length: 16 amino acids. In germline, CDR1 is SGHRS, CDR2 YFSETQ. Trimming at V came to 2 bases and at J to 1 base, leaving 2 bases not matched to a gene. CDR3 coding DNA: TGCGCCAGCAGCTTCAGGACTAGCGGGGGCACAGATACGCAGTATTTT. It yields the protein CASSFRTSGGTDTQYF.

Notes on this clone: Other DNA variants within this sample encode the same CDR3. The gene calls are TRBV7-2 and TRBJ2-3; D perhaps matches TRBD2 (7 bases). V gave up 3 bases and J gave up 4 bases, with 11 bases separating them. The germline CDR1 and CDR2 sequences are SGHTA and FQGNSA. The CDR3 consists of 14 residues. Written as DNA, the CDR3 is TGTGCCAGCAGCTTGCGGGGGCGAGCAGATACGCAGTATTTT. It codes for CASSLRGRADTQYF.

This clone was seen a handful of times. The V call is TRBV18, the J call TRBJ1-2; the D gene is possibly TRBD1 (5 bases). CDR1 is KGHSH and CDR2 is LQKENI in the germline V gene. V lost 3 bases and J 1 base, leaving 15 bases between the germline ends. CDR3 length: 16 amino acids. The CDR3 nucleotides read TGTGCCAGCTCACCGGAGTGGGGCGGTATTAACTATGGCTACACCTTC. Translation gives CASSPEWGGINYGYTF.

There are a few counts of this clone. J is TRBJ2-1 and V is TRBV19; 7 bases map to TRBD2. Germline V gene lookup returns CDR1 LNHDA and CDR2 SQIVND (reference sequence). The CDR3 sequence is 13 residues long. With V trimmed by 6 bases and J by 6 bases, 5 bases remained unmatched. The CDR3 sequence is CASRRIAGNEQFF. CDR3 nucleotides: TGTGCCAGTAGAAGGATAGCGGGCAATGAGCAGTTCTTC.

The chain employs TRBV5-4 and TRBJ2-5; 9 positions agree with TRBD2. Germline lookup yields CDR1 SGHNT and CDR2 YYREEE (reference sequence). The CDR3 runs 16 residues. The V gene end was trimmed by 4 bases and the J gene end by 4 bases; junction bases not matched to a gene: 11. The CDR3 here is CASSLWPSGTGETQYF. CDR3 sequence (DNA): TGTGCCAGCAGCCTTTGGCCTAGCGGGACCGGAGAGACCCAGTACTTC.

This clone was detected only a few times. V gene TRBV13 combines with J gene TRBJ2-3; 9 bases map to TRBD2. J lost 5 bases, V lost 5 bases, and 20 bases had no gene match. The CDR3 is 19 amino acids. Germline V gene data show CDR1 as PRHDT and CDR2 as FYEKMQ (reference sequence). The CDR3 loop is CASSEYSTHPGLAIDTQYF. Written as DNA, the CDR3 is TGTGCCAGCAGCGAATACTCGACTCATCCGGGACTAGCCATAGATACGCAGTATTTT.

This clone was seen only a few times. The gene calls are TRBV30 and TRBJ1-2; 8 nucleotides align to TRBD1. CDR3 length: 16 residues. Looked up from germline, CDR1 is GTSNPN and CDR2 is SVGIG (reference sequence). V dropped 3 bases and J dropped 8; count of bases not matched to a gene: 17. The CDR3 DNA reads TGTGCCTGGAGACTCCGTCAGGGGGCCTTGCGAAGGGGCTACACCTTC. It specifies CAWRLRQGALRRGYTF. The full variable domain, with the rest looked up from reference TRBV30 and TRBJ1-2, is SQTIHQWPATLVQPVGSPLSLECTVEGTSNPNLYWYRQAAGRGLQLLFYSVGIGQISSEVPQNLSASRPQDRQFILSSKKLLLSDSGFYLCAWRLRQGALRRGYTFGSGTRLTVV.

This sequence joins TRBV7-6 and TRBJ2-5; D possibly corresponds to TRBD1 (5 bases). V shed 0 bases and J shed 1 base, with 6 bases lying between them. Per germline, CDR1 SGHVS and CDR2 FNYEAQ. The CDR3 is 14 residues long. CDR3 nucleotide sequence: TGTGCCAGCAGCTTAGCGGGGCTCCAAGAGACCCAGTACTTC. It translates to CASSLAGLQETQYF.

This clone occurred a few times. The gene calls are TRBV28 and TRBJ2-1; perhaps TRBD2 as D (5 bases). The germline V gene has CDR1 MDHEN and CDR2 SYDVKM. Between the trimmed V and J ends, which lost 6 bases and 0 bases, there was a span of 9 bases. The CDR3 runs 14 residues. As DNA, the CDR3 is TGTGCCAGCAGAAGGGAGAGCTCCTACAATGAGCAGTTCTTC. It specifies CASRRESSYNEQFF.

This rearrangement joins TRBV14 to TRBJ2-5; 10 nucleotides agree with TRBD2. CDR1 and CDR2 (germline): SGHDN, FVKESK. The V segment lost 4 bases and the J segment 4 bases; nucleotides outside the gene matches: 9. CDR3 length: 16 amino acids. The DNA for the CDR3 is TGTGCCAGCAGCCGACCGGCTAGCGGGAGAGGAGAGACCCAGTACTTC. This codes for CASSRPASGRGETQYF. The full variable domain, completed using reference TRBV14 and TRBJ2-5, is EAGVTQFPSHSVIEKGQTVTLRCDPISGHDNLYWYRRVMGKEIKFLLHFVKESKQDESGMPNNRFLAERTGGTYSTLKVQPAELEDSGVYFCASSRPASGRGETQYFGPGTRLLVL.

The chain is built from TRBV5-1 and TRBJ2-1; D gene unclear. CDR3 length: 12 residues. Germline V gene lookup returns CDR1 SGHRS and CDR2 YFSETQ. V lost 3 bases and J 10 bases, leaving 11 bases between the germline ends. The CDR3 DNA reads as TGCGCCAGCAGCTCTGGCCGTAACGAGCAGTTCTTC. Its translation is CASSSGRNEQFF. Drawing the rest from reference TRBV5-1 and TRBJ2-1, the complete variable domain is KAGVTQTPRYLIKTRGQQVTLSCSPISGHRSVSWYQQTPGQGLQFLFEYFSETQRNKGNFPGRFSGRQFSNSRSEMNVSTLELGDSALYLCASSSGRNEQFFGPGTRLTVL.

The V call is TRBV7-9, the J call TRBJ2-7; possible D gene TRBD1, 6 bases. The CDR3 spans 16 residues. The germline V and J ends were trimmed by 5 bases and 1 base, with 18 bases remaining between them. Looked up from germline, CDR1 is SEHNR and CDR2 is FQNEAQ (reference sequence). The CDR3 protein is CASSQLRGVRSYEQYF. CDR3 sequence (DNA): TGTGCCAGCAGCCAGCTCAGGGGCGTCAGGTCCTACGAGCAGTACTTC.

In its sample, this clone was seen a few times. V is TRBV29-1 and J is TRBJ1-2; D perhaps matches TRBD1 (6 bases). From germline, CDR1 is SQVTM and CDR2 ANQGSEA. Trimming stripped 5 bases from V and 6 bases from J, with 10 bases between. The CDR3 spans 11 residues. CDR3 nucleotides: TGCAGCGTTACACAGGGCGATGGCTACACCTTC. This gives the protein CSVTQGDGYTF.

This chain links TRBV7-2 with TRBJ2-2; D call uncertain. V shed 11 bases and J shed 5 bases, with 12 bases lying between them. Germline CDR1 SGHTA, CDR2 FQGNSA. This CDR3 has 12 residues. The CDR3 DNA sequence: TGTGCCTCCGGGCGATTTACCGGGGAGCTGTTTTTT. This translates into CASGRFTGELFF.

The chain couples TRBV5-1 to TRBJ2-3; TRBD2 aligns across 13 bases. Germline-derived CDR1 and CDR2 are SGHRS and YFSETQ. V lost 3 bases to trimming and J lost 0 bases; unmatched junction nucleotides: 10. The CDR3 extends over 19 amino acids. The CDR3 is CASSSGLAGITASTDTQYF. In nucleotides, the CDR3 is TGCGCCAGCAGCTCGGGACTAGCGGGGATAACTGCTAGCACAGATACGCAGTATTTT.

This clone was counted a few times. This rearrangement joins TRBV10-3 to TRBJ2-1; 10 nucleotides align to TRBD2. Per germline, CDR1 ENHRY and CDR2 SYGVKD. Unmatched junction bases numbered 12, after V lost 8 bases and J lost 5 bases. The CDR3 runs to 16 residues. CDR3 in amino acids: CAILSMSGGADNEQFF. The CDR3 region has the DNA TGTGCCATCCTCTCCATGAGCGGGGGGGCGGACAATGAGCAGTTCTTC.

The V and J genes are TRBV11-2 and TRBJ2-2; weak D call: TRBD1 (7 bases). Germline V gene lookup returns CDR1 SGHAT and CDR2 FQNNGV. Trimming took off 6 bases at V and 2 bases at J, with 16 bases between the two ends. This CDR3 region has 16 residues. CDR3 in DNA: TGTGCCAGCAGTCCACGCGGGACAGCCAACACCGGGGAGCTGTTTTTT. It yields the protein CASSPRGTANTGELFF.

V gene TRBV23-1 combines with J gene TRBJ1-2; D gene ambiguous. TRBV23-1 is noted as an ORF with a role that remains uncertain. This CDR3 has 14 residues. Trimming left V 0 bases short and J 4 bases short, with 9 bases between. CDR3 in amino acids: CASSQSSGGYGYTF. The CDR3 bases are TGCGCCAGCAGTCAATCGTCAGGCGGCTATGGCTACACCTTC.

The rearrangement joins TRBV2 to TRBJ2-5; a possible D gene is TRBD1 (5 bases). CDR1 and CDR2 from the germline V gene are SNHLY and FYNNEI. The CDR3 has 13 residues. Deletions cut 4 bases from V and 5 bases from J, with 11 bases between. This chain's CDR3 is CASSAAGWETQYF. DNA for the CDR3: TGTGCCAGCAGTGCGGCAGGGTGGGAGACCCAGTACTTC.

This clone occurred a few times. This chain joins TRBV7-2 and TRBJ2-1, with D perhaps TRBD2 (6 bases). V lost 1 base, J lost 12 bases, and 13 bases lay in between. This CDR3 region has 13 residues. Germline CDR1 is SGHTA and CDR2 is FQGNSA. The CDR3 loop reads CASSLDGAEGQFF. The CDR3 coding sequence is TGTGCCAGCAGCTTAGATGGGGCGGAGGGGCAGTTCTTC.

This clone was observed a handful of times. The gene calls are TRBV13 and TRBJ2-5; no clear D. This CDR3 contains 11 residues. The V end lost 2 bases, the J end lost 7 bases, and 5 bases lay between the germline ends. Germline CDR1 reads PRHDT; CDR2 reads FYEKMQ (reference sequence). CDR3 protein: CASSLMGTQYF. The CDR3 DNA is TGTGCCAGCAGCTTAATGGGGACCCAGTACTTC.